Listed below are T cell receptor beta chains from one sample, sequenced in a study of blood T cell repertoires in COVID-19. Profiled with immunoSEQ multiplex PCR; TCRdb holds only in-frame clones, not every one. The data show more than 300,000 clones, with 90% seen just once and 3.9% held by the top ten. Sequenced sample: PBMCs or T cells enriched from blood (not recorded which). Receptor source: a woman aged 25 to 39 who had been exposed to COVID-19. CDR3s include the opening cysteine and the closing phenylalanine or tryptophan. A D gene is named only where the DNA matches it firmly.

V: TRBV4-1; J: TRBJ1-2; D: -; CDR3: CASSQIGQTENYGYTF
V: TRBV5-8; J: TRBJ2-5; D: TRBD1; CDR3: CASSTGTVRETQYF
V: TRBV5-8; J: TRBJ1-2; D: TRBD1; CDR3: CASRPDRVGGYTF
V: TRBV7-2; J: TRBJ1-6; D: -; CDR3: CASSPQGINSPLHF
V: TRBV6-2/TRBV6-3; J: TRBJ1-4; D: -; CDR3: CASSYYVLRRGNEKLFF
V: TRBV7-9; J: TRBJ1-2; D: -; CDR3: CASSLVGPGIYGYTF
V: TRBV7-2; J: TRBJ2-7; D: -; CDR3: CASSFRTSYEQYF
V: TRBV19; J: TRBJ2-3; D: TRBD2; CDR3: CASRNRLAGGTTDTQYF
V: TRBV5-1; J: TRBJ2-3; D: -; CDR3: CASSLEGVADTQYF
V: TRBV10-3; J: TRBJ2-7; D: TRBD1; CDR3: CAISDWTGPIYEQYF
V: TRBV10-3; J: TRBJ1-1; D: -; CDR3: CAVSGGSGHMNTEAFF
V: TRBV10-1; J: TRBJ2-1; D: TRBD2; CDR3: CASSELGLKVF
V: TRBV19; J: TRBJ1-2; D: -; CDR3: CASSLGRLQVTNYGYTF
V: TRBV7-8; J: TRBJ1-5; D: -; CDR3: CVSSPGARNQPQHF
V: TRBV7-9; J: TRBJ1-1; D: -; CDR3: CASSVMTGANTEAFF
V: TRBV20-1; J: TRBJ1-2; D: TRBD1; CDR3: CSASLQGANGYTF
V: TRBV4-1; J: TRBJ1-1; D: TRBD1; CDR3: CASSQDFFGTGDTTEAFF
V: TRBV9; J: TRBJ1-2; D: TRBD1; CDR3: CASTQGGYGGYTF
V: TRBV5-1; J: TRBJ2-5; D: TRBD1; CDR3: CASSLGGQGAGETQYF
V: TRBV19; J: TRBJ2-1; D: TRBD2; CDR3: CASSKRASGGLLNEQFF
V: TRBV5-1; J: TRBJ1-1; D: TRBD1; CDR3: CASSPRTGGNTEAFF
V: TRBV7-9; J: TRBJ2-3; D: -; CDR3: CASSSAGAQYF
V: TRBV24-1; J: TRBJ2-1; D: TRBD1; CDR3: CATSEEGQGYNEQFF
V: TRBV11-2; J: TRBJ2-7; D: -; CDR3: CASSLRQFSYEQYF
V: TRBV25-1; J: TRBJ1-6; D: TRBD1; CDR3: CASTRDSLYSPLHF